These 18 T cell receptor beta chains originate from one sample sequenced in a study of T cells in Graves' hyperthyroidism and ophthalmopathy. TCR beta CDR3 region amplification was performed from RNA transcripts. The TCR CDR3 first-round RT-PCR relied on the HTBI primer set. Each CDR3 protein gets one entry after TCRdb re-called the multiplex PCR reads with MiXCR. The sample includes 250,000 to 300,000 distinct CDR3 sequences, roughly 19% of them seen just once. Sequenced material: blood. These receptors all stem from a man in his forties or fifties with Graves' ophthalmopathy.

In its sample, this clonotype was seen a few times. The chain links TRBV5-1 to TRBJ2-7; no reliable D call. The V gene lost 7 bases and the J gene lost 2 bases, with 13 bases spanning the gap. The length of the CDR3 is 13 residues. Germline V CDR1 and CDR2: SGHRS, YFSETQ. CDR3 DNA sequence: TGCGCCAGCGGCCCCCTGGGTGCCTACGAGCAGTACTTC. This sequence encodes CASGPLGAYEQYF.

The CDR3 here is CASSATTGAGPLHF. The CDR3 DNA reads as TGTGCCAGCAGCGCCACGACAGGGGCGGGACCCCTCCACTTT. The chain employs TRBV9 and TRBJ1-6; 8 positions match TRBD1. The CDR3 is 14 residues long. Unmatched junction bases numbered 8, after V lost 3 bases and J lost 12 bases. Germline-derived CDR1 and CDR2 are SGDLS and YYNGEE.

CDR3 residues: CAISPGTGRAYGYTF. The CDR3 DNA sequence: TGTGCCATCAGCCCGGGGACAGGGCGGGCCTATGGCTACACCTTC. V and J are TRBV10-3 and TRBJ1-2, with 9 bases that match TRBD1. The CDR3 consists of 15 residues. V lost 6 bases to trimming and J lost 4 bases; unmatched junction nucleotides: 9. Germline CDR1 reads ENHRY; CDR2 reads SYGVKD.

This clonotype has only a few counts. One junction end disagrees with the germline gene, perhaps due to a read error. CDR3 amino acids: CASSFYNEKLFF. CDR3 DNA: TGTGCTAGCAGCTTCTATAATGAAAAACTGTTTTTT. The chain joins TRBV7-7 to TRBJ1-4; no clear D. The CDR3 extends over 12 amino acids. Per germline, CDR1 SSHAT and CDR2 FNYEAQ (reference sequence). The complete variable domain, with remaining parts taken from reference TRBV7-7 and TRBJ1-4, reads GAGVSQSPRYKVTKRGQDVTLRCDPISSHATLYWYQQALGQGPEFLTYFNYEAQPDKSGLPSDRFSAERPEGSISTLTIQRTEQRDSAMYRCASSFYNEKLFFGSGTQLSVL.

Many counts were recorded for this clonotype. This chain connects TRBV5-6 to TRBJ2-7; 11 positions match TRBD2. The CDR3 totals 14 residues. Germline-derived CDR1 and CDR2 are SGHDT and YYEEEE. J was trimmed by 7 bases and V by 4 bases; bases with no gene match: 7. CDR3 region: CASSPGTSGLEQYF. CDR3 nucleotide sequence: TGTGCCAGCAGCCCAGGGACTAGCGGCTTAGAGCAGTACTTC. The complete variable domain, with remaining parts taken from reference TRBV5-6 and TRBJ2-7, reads DAGVTQSPTHLIKTRGQQVTLRCSPKSGHDTVSWYQQALGQGPQFIFQYYEEEERQRGNFPDRFSGHQFPNYSSELNVNALLLGDSALYLCASSPGTSGLEQYFGPGTRLTVT.

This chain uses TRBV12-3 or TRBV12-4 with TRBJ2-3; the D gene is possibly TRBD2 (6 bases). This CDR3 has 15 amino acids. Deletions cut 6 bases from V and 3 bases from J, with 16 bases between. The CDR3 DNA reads TGTGCCAGCAGCGCAGCGGGCTCCCCGACAGATACGCAGTATTTT. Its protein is CASSAAGSPTDTQYF.

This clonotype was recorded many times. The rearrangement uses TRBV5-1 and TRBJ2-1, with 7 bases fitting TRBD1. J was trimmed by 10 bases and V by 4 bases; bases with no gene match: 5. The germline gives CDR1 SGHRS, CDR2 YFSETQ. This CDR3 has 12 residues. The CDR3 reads CASSVGGAEQFF. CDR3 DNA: TGCGCCAGCAGCGTAGGGGGCGCGGAGCAGTTCTTC.

The CDR3 loop is CASYRGGSGDATQYF. The CDR3 DNA is TGTGCCTCTTACCGGGGGGGTAGCGGGGACGCGACCCAGTACTTC. This chain connects TRBV6-2 or TRBV6-3 to TRBJ2-5; 8 bases fit TRBD2. Germline loops: CDR1 MNHEY, CDR2 SVGEGT. The V and J ends lost 11 bases and 7 bases, in that order; junction bases with no gene match: 18. The CDR3 extends over 15 amino acids.

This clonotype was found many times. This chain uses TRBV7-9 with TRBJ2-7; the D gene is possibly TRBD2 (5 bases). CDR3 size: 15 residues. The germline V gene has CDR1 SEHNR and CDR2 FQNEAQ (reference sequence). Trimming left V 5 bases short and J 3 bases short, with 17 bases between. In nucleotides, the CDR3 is TGTGCCAGCAGCCGAGGAGGATCAGGACTCTACGAGCAGTACTTC. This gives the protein CASSRGGSGLYEQYF.

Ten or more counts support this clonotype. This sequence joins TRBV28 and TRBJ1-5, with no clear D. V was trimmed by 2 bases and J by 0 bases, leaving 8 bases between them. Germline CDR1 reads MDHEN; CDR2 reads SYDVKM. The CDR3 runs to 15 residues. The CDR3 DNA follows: TGTGCCAGCAGTTTACTGACATTTAGCAATCAGCCCCAGCATTTT. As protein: CASSLLTFSNQPQHF.

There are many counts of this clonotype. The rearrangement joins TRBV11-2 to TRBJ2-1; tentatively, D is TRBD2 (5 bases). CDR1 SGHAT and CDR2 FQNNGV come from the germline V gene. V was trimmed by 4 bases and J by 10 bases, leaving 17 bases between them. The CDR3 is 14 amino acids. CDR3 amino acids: CASSWVGRPLEQFF. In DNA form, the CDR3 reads TGTGCCAGCAGCTGGGTGGGGAGACCCCTAGAGCAGTTCTTC.

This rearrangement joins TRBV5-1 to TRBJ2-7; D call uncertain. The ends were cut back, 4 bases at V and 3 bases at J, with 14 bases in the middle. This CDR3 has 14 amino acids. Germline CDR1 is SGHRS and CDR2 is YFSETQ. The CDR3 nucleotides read TGCGCCAGCAGCCCGACGGCTGGGGACTACGAGCAGTACTTC. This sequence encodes CASSPTAGDYEQYF.

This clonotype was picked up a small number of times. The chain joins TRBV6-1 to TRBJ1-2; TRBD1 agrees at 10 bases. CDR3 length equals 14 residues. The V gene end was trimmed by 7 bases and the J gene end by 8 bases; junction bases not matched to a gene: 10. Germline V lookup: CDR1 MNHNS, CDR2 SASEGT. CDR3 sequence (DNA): TGTGCCAGCAATCCGGGACAGGGGATAGAGGGCTACACCTTC. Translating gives CASNPGQGIEGYTF.

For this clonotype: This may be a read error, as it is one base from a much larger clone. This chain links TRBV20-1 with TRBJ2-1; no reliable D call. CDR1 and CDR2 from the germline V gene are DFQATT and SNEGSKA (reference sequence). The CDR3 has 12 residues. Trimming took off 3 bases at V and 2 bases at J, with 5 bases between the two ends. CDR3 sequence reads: CSARGTYNEQFF. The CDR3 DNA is TGCAGTGCTAGGGGGACCTACAATGAGCAGTTCTTC.

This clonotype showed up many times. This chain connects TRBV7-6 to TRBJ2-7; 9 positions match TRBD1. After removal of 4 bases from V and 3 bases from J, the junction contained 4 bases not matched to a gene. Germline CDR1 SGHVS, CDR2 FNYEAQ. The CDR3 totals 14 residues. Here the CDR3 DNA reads TGTGCCAGCAGCTCTGACAGGGGGAACTACGAGCAGTACTTC. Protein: CASSSDRGNYEQYF.

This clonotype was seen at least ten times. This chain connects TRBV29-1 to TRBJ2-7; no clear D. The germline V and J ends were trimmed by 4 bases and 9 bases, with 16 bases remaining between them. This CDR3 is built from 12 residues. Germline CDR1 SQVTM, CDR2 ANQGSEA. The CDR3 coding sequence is TGCAGCGTTGGGGCCATTGGAGTGCGGCAGTACTTC. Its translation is CSVGAIGVRQYF.

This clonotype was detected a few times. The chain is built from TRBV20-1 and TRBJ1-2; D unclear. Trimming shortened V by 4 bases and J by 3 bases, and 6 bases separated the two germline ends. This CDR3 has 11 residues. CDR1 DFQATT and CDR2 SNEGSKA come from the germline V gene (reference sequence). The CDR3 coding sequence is TGCAGTGCTAAAAATTACTATGGCTACACCTTC. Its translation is CSAKNYYGYTF.

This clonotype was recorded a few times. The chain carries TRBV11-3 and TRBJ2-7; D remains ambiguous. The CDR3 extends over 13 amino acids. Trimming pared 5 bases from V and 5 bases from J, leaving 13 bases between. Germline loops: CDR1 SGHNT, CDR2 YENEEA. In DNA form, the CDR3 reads TGTGCCAGCAGCCTTGGATCCCGGAACGAGCAGTACTTC. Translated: CASSLGSRNEQYF.